This TCR beta chain was retrieved from a study of cytomegalovirus exposure and HLA in healthy donors. The germline V gene has CDR1 SGHVS and CDR2 FQNEAQ. This CDR3 has 14 residues. The V end was cut by 5 bases, the J end by 8 bases, with 18 bases between. The data were produced by immunoSEQ multiplex PCR, yet TCRdb's version contains in-frame clones alone and is incomplete. The data hold 200,000 to 300,000 clones, with 70% to 90% observed a single time. This clonotype was obtained from a woman aged 25 to 39 in good health and CMV-seropositive. The sequencing input was PBMCs. V and J are TRBV7-8 and TRBJ1-2; the D gene is possibly TRBD1 (5 bases). CDR3 nucleotides: TGTGCCAGCAGCAGTACCGGCGCAGGGTTGGGCTACACCTTC. Its translation: CASSSTGAGLGYTF.